This T cell receptor (beta chain) is from a study of synovial regulatory T cells in juvenile arthritis. Using immunoSEQ multiplex PCR, the repertoire was profiled, and TCRdb retains in-frame clones only, with some absent. Recorded for this sample: around 9,600 clones. This CDR3 region has 15 residues. DNA for this receptor is not on file. Germline lookup yields CDR1 MGHRA and CDR2 YSYEKL. The sequenced sample was Treg cells from blood. Stated subset: remaining (HLA-DR-negative) circulating blood Treg cells. This receptor was taken from a donor younger than 30 with juvenile idiopathic arthritis. The rearrangement joins TRBV4-1 to TRBJ2-7; TCRdb indicates TRBD2, and absent DNA this call remains unverified. The CDR3 loop is CASSQGREASYEQYF.